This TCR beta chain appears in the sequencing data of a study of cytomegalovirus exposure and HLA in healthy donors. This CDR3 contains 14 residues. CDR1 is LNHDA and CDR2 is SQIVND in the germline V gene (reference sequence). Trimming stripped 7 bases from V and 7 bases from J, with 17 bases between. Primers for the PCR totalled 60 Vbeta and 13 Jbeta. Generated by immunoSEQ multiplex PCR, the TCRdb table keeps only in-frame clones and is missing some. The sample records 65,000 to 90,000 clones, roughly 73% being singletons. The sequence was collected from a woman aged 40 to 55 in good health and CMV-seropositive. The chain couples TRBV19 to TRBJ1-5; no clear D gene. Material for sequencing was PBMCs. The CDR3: CASTNGGLGQPQHF. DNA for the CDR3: TGTGCCAGTACCAACGGCGGGTTAGGACAGCCCCAGCATTTT. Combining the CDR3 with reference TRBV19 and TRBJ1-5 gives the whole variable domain DGGITQSPKYLFRKEGQNVTLSCEQNLNHDAMYWYRQDPGQGLRLIYYSQIVNDFQKGDIAEGYSVSREKKESFPLTVTSAQKNPTAFYLCASTNGGLGQPQHFGDGTRLSIL.